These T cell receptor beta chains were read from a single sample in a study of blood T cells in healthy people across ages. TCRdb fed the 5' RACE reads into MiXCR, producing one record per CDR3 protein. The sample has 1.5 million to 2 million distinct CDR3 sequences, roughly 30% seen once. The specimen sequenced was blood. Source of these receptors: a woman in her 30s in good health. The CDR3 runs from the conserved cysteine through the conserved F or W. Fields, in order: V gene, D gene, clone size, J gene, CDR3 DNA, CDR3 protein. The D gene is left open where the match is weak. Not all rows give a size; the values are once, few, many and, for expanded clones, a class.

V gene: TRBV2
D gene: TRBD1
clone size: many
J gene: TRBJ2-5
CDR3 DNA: TGTGCCAGCACTGGACAGGGATTAGAAGAGACCCAGTACTTC
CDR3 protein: CASTGQGLEETQYF

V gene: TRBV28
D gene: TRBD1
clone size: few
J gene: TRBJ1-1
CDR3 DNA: TGTGCCAGCAGGGGGGAACAGGGGCTCGGCGCTGAAGCTTTCTTT
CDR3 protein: CASRGEQGLGAEAFF

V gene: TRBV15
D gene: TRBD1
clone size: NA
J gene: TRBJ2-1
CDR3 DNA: TGTGCCACCAGCAGGGACAGGAGGCCCAATGAGCAGTTCTTC
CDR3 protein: CATSRDRRPNEQFF

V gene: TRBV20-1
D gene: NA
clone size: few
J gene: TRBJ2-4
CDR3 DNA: TGCAGTGCCGAGGACAGGCGGGATTTACTAGCCAAAAACATTCAGTACTTC
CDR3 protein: CSAEDRRDLLAKNIQYF

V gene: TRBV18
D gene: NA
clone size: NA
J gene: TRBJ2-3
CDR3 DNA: TGTGCCAGCTCATCACAGCAGGGTAGGACAGATACGCAGTATTTT
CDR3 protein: CASSSQQGRTDTQYF

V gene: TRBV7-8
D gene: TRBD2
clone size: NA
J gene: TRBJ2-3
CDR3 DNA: TGTGCCAGCAGCACCTCTACTAGCGGGAGTGGCACAGATACGCAGTATTTT
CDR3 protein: CASSTSTSGSGTDTQYF

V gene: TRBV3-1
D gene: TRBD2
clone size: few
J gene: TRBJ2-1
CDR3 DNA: TGTGCCAGCAGCCAAGATGGCGGGGGACTCTACAATGAGCAGTTCTTC
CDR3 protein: CASSQDGGGLYNEQFF

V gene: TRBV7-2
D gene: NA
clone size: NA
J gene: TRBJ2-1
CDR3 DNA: TGTGCCAGCAGCGACCCCATCTCAAATGAGCAGTTCTTC
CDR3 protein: CASSDPISNEQFF

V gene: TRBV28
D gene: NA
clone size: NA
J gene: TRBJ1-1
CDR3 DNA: TGTGCCAGCAGTTATCCGGGGGCCGCGAACACTGAAGCTTTCTTT
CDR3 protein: CASSYPGAANTEAFF

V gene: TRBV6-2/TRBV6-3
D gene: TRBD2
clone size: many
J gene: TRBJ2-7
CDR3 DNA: TGTGCCAGCAGTTACCTGCTAGCGGGAGGGAAGTACGAGCAGTACTTC
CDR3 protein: CASSYLLAGGKYEQYF

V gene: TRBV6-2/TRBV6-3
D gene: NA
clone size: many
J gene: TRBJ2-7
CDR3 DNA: TGTGCCAGCAGCCGCCGAAACTACGAGCAGTACTTC
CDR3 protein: CASSRRNYEQYF

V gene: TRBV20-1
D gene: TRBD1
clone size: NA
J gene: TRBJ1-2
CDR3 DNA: TGCAGTGCCCCAGGGGGGACGGACCGTTATGGCTACACCTTC
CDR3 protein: CSAPGGTDRYGYTF

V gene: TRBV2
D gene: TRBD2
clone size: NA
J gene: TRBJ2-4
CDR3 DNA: TGTGCCAGCAGTCCCGTAAGCGGGAGCCCCGGGGAGCAGTACTTC
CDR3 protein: CASSPVSGSPGEQYF